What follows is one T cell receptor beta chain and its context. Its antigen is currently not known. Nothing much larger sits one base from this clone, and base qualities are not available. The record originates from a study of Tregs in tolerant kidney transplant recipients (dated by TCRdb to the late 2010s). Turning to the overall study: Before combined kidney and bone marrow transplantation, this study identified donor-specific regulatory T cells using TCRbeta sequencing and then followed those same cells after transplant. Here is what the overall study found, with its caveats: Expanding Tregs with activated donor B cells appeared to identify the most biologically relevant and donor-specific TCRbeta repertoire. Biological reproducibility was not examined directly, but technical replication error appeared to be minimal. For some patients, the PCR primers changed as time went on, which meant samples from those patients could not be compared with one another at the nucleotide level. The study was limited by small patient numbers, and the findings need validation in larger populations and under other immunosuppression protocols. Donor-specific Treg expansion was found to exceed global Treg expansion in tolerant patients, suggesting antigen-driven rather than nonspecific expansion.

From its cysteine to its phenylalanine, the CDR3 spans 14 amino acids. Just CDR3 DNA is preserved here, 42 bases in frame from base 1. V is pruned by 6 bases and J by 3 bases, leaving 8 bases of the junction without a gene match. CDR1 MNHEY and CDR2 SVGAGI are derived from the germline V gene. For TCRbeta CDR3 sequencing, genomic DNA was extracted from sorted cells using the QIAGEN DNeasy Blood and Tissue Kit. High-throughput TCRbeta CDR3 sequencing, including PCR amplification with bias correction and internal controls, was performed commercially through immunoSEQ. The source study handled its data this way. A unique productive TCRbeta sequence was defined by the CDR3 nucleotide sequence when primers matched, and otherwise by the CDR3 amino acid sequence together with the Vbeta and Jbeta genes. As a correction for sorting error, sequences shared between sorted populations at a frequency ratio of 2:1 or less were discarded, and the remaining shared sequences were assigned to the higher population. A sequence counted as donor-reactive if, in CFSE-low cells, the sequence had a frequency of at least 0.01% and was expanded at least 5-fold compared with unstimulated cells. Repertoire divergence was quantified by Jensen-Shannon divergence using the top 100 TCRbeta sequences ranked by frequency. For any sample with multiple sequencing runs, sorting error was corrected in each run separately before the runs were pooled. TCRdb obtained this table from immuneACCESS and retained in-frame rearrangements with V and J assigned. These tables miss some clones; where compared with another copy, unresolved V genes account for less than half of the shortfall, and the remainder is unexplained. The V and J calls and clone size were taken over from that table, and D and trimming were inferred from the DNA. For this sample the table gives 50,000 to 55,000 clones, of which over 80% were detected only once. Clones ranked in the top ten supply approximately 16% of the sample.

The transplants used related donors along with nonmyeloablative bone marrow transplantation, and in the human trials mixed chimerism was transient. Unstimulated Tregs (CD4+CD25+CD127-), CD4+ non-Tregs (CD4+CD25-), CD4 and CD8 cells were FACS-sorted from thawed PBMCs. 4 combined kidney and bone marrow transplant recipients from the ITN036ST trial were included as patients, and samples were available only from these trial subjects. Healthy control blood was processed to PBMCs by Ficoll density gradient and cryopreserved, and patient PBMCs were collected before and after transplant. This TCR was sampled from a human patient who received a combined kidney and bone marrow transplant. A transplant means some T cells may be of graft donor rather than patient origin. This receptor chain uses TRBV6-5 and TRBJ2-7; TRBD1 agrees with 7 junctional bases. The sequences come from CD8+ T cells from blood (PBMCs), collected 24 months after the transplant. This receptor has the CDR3 CASSDGQEVYEQYF. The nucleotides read TGTGCCAGCAGCGATGGACAGGAAGTCTACGAGCAGTACTTC.